One and the same sample provided the 21 T cell receptor beta chains below, sequenced in a study of T cell repertoires in urothelial bladder cancer. The assay was immunoSEQ multiplex PCR, and TCRdb's table has in-frame clones only and misses some. Among over 10,000 clones, roughly two thirds were seen once, and the ten largest hold about 8.1%. Sequenced sample: tumor-infiltrating cells from bladder cancer. The source of these receptors is a human donor with urothelial carcinoma.

This clone was seen a few times. The chain carries TRBV27 and TRBJ2-7, with D tentatively TRBD2 (6 bases). The V and J ends lost 6 bases and 4 bases respectively, with 16 bases between them. From germline, CDR1 is MNHEY and CDR2 SMNVEV (reference sequence). This CDR3 has 14 residues. DNA for the CDR3: TGTGCCAGCAGCCCTCCCTCAGGGAGGTACGAGCAGTACTTC. Translating it yields CASSPPSGRYEQYF.

This clone was seen more than once but under ten times. The chain uses TRBV6-6 and TRBJ1-2; 11 bases fit TRBD1. This CDR3 has 15 residues. The junction had 7 bases not matched to a gene; V was cut back by 6 bases and J by 4 bases. The V gene's germline CDR1 is MNHNY and CDR2 SVGAGI (reference sequence). CDR3 in DNA: TGTGCCAGCAGGACTTGGACAGGGGGCTCCTATGGCTACACCTTC. Its translation: CASRTWTGGSYGYTF.

The V gene is TRBV27, the J gene TRBJ2-2; 11 bases match TRBD2. CDR1 MNHEY and CDR2 SMNVEV come from the germline V gene (reference sequence). CDR3 size: 15 residues. V trimming: 4 bases; J trimming: 5 bases; junction bases outside the gene matches: 3. The CDR3 DNA sequence: TGTGCCAGCAGTTCTGGGACTAGCGGTACCGGGGAGCTGTTTTTT. This gives the protein CASSSGTSGTGELFF.

The chain recombines TRBV7-9 with TRBJ1-3; 9 bases fit TRBD1. J was trimmed by 4 bases and V by 5 bases; bases with no gene match: 12. Germline-derived CDR1 and CDR2 are SEHNR and FQNEAQ (reference sequence). The CDR3 spans 17 residues. The CDR3 bases are TGTGCCAGCAGCCTTAACAGGGGGCCGACGGAGGGAAACACCATATATTTT. This gives the protein CASSLNRGPTEGNTIYF.

This rearrangement joins TRBV6-6 to TRBJ1-6; D call uncertain. Trimming stripped 6 bases from V and 10 bases from J, with 13 bases between. CDR1 and CDR2 (germline): MNHNY, SVGAGI (reference sequence). The CDR3 has 13 residues. The CDR3: CASRTGQGSPLHF. CDR3 nucleotide sequence: TGTGCCAGCAGGACCGGTCAAGGCTCACCCCTCCACTTT.

This chain links TRBV7-6 with TRBJ2-7, with 13 bases fitting TRBD2. With V trimmed by 4 bases and J by 2 bases, 5 bases remained unmatched. This CDR3 is 16 amino acids long. CDR1 SGHVS and CDR2 FNYEAQ come from the germline V gene. In DNA form, the CDR3 reads TGTGCCAGCAGCTCCCTGACTAGCGGGGGGACCTACGAGCAGTACTTC. Amino acids: CASSSLTSGGTYEQYF.

V gene TRBV7-9 combines with J gene TRBJ1-4, with D hard to call. This CDR3 is 14 amino acids long. The germline gives CDR1 SEHNR, CDR2 FQNEAQ (reference sequence). The V end was cut by 6 bases, the J end by 2 bases, with 10 bases between. The CDR3 loop reads CASSVGSTNEKLFF. In DNA form, the CDR3 reads TGTGCCAGCAGTGTAGGTTCCACTAATGAAAAACTGTTTTTT.

The chain carries TRBV19 and TRBJ2-1; 13 nucleotides agree with TRBD2. V gave up 8 bases and J gave up 8 bases; unmatched junction bases: 12. CDR1 LNHDA and CDR2 SQIVND come from the germline V gene (reference sequence). There are 16 residues in the CDR3. CDR3 nucleotide sequence: TGTGCCAGTCTAGGGGGCGGACTAGCGGGAGCCTATGAGCAGTTCTTC. Residues: CASLGGGLAGAYEQFF.

This chain connects TRBV7-2 to TRBJ2-7; 7 bases are a match to TRBD1. Germline CDR1 SGHTA, CDR2 FQGNSA. The CDR3 contains 14 residues. With V trimmed by 5 bases and J by 3 bases, 7 bases remained unmatched. CDR3 in amino acids: CASSGRDSHYEQYF. As DNA, the CDR3 is TGTGCCAGCAGCGGACGGGACAGCCACTACGAGCAGTACTTC. The full variable domain, its missing parts supplied by reference TRBV7-2 and TRBJ2-7, is GAGVSQSPSNKVTEKGKDVELRCDPISGHTALYWYRQSLGQGLEFLIYFQGNSAPDKSGLPSDRFSAERTGGSVSTLTIQRTQQEDSAVYLCASSGRDSHYEQYFGPGTRLTVT.

The chain combines TRBV7-2 with TRBJ1-5, with D maybe TRBD1 (5 bases). The CDR3 length is 13 residues. Germline CDR1 is SGHTA and CDR2 is FQGNSA. V gave up 8 bases and J gave up 6 bases, with 14 bases separating them. The CDR3 is CASAPWGTQPQHF. In nucleotides, the CDR3 is TGTGCCAGCGCCCCATGGGGGACTCAGCCCCAGCATTTT. Supplemented by reference TRBV7-2 and TRBJ1-5, the full variable domain reads GAGVSQSPSNKVTEKGKDVELRCDPISGHTALYWYRQSLGQGLEFLIYFQGNSAPDKSGLPSDRFSAERTGGSVSTLTIQRTQQEDSAVYLCASAPWGTQPQHFGDGTRLSIL.

The gene calls are TRBV7-8 and TRBJ2-3; perhaps TRBD1 as D (6 bases). Germline lookup yields CDR1 SGHVS and CDR2 FQNEAQ. V was clipped by 1 base and J by 6 bases, with 11 bases between them. This CDR3 is built from 14 residues. The CDR3 region is CASSLVQGFDTQYF. The CDR3 DNA follows: TGTGCCAGCAGCTTAGTACAGGGTTTTGATACGCAGTATTTT.

The CDR3 coding sequence is TGTGCCAGCAGCCCCGGGGGAACCACAGATACGCAGTATTTT. Translated: CASSPGGTTDTQYF. The rearrangement joins TRBV11-3 to TRBJ2-3; a weak D match, TRBD2 (6 bases). The germline V gene has CDR1 SGHNT and CDR2 YENEEA. V shed 5 bases and J shed 2 bases, with 11 bases lying between them. The CDR3 consists of 14 residues.

The chain links TRBV11-2 to TRBJ1-1, with D hard to call. Deletions cut 4 bases from V and 4 bases from J, with 13 bases between. Germline values: CDR1 SGHAT, CDR2 FQNNGV. This CDR3 region has 14 residues. The CDR3 DNA sequence: TGTGCCAGCAGCTATACTCCCTCGGGCACTGAAGCTTTCTTT. It yields the protein CASSYTPSGTEAFF.

The chain employs TRBV5-6 and TRBJ1-2, with TRBD1 matching 8 bases. Trimming took 0 bases from V and 7 from J; bases not matched to a gene: 8. The CDR3 runs 15 residues. Germline V gene sequence: CDR1 SGHDT, CDR2 YYEEEE. The CDR3 DNA reads TGTGCCAGCAGCTTGGAATACAGGGGGGCGCTTGGCTACACCTTC. This gives the protein CASSLEYRGALGYTF.

This clone has only one observation. The chain couples TRBV2 to TRBJ2-3, with TRBD2 matching 15 bases. The J segment lost 6 bases and the V segment lost 4 bases, leaving 11 bases of the junction unmatched. The CDR3 is made up of 18 amino acids. Germline CDR1 SNHLY, CDR2 FYNNEI. CDR3 region: CASSGTSGGAFSADTQYF. DNA of the CDR3: TGTGCCAGCAGTGGGACTAGCGGGGGGGCCTTTAGCGCGGATACGCAGTATTTT.

The chain joins TRBV18 to TRBJ2-5; 11 bases agree with TRBD1. V shed 5 bases, J shed 5 bases, and the junction held 4 bases outside the gene matches. CDR1 and CDR2 (germline): KGHSH, LQKENI. This CDR3 has 14 residues. In DNA form, the CDR3 reads TGTGCCAGCTCAGGACAGGGGGCGATGGAGACCCAGTACTTC. Translated: CASSGQGAMETQYF.

The chain uses TRBV5-1 and TRBJ2-3, with D perhaps matching TRBD2 (6 bases). This CDR3 region has 16 residues. Germline CDR1 SGHRS, CDR2 YFSETQ. The germline V and J ends were trimmed by 3 bases and 4 bases, with 18 bases remaining between them. CDR3 in DNA: TGCGCCAGCAGCTCCAAGACTAGGAGGGACGCAGATACGCAGTATTTT. Amino acid sequence: CASSSKTRRDADTQYF.

This chain joins TRBV23-1 and TRBJ2-2, with 8 positions matching TRBD1. TRBV23-1 is noted as an ORF with a role that remains uncertain. The CDR3 extends over 15 amino acids. After removal of 4 bases from V and 3 bases from J, the junction contained 4 bases not matched to a gene. CDR3 in amino acids: CASSRPQGDTGELFF. The CDR3 nucleotides are TGCGCCAGCAGTCGACCACAGGGGGACACCGGGGAGCTGTTTTTT.

The CDR3 sequence is CASSLELAGNTIYF. DNA for the CDR3: TGTGCCAGCAGCTTAGAGCTTGCTGGAAACACCATATATTTT. This rearrangement joins TRBV7-2 to TRBJ1-3; no definite D call. CDR1 SGHTA and CDR2 FQGNSA come from the germline V gene. CDR3 length: 14 residues. V was clipped by 1 base and J by 2 bases, with 6 bases between them. The complete variable domain, with remaining parts taken from reference TRBV7-2 and TRBJ1-3, reads GAGVSQSPSNKVTEKGKDVELRCDPISGHTALYWYRQSLGQGLEFLIYFQGNSAPDKSGLPSDRFSAERTGGSVSTLTIQRTQQEDSAVYLCASSLELAGNTIYFGEGSWLTVV.

This clone came up once. The gene calls are TRBV19 and TRBJ2-1; D ambiguous. Germline V gene data show CDR1 as LNHDA and CDR2 as SQIVND (reference sequence). The CDR3 totals 14 residues. Trimming stripped 0 bases from V and 10 bases from J, with 13 bases between. In DNA, the CDR3 is TGTGCCAGTAGTATAGACCTCGTCGGCGAGGAGCAGTTCTTC. This sequence encodes CASSIDLVGEEQFF.

The rearrangement links TRBV6-5 to TRBJ1-1, with a possible D match to TRBD1 (6 bases). The V gene's germline CDR1 is MNHEY and CDR2 SVGAGI. The CDR3 sequence is 15 residues long. V dropped 11 bases and J dropped 11 bases, with 30 bases sitting between them. The CDR3 loop reads CAAIRGVRGSGFAFF. The CDR3 nucleotides read TGTGCCGCCATTAGGGGGGTCAGGGGATCTGGATTTGCTTTCTTT.